This TCR beta chain was found in a study of blood T cells in healthy people across ages. Study-wide results and limits: The diversity estimates, figures obtained from one million T cells, were considered underestimates.

With a J-beta primer mix and a sample-barcoded 5' primer, a second PCR ran roughly 7 to 11 cycles. TCRdb independently ran MiXCR on the 5' RACE reads; one entry per CDR3 protein. The sample lists under 800,000 distinct CDR3 sequences, approximately 43% occurring once. This clonotype was counted ten times or more. Its target is unknown. Trimming removed 6 bases from V and 1 base from J; junction bases left unmatched: 13. CDR3 length equals 16 residues. Germline values: CDR1 DFQATT, CDR2 SNEGSKA (reference sequence). This chain connects TRBV20-1 to TRBJ1-1; 8 bases agree with TRBD1. This clonotype was obtained from a woman aged 55-69 years in good health. Sequencing was performed on blood. The CDR3 nucleotides read TGCAGTGCCTCACCAATCACCGGGACAGGGAACACTGAAGCTTTCTTT. Its translation: CSASPITGTGNTEAFF.